In this sample, the clone carrying this T cell receptor (beta chain) turned up many times. J lost 0 bases, V lost 5 bases, and 12 bases had no gene match. The CDR3 totals 18 residues. CDR1 and CDR2 from the germline V gene are SGHAT and FQDESV (reference sequence). Authors of the study amplified TCR beta CDR3 regions from RNA transcripts. The TCR CDR3 was amplified in a first-round RT-PCR using the HTBI primer set. TCRdb called the multiplex PCR reads again in MiXCR, with one record for every CDR3 protein. The sample holds 470,000 or so distinct CDR3 sequences, around 21% seen once. This sample was included in a study of T cells in Graves' hyperthyroidism and ophthalmopathy.

Sequenced sample: blood. This sequence joins TRBV11-1 and TRBJ2-7; 11 positions match TRBD2. The receptor was isolated from a man aged 18 to 35 with Graves' hyperthyroidism. CDR3 nucleotide sequence: TGTGCCAGCAGCCCAGTAGCGGGGGGGCACCCCAGCTCCTACGAGCAGTACTTC. This gives the protein CASSPVAGGHPSSYEQYF.